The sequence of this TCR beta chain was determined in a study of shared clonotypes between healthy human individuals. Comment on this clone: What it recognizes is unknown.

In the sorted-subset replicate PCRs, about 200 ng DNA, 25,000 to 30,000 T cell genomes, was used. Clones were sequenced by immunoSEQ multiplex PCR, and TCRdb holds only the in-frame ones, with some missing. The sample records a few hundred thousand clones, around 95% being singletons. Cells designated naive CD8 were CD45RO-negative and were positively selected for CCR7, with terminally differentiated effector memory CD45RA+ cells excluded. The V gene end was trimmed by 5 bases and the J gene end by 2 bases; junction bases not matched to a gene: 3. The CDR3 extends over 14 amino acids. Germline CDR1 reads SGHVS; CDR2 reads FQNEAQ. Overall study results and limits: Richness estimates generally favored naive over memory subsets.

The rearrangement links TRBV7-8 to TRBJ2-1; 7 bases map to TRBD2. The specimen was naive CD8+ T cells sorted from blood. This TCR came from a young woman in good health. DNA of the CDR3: TGTGCCAGCAGCACCCGGGGGGCCTACAATGAGCAGTTCTTC. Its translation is CASSTRGAYNEQFF.